These T cell receptor beta chains were read from a single sample in a study of cytomegalovirus exposure and HLA in healthy donors. Sequencing was performed with immunoSEQ multiplex PCR; in TCRdb, only in-frame clones are kept and a portion is missing. Of about 120,000 clones detected, over 70% appear once; the ten largest clones hold 3% to 5%. The specimen sequenced was PBMCs. These receptors were taken from a man aged 35 to 55 in good health and CMV-seropositive. Both conserved end residues are part of each CDR3. The D gene is left open where the match is weak. A row's size may be missing; if present it is once, few, many or a size class.

clone size: -
J gene: TRBJ2-1
V gene: TRBV28
D gene: TRBD2
CDR3 protein: CASTTGGSYEQFF
CDR3 DNA: TGTGCCAGCACCACGGGCGGGAGCTATGAGCAGTTCTTC

clone size: -
J gene: TRBJ2-5
V gene: TRBV28
D gene: -
CDR3 protein: CASTNSALRETQYF
CDR3 DNA: TGTGCCAGCACCAACTCGGCCCTGCGGGAGACCCAGTACTTC

clone size: -
J gene: TRBJ2-7
V gene: TRBV30
D gene: -
CDR3 protein: CAWSVGQGTSYEQYF
CDR3 DNA: TGTGCCTGGAGTGTGGGGCAGGGTACGAGCTACGAGCAGTACTTC

clone size: -
J gene: TRBJ2-1
V gene: TRBV27
D gene: -
CDR3 protein: CASSLRSTDNEQFF
CDR3 DNA: TGTGCCAGCAGTTTAAGAAGCACCGACAATGAGCAGTTCTTC

clone size: -
J gene: TRBJ1-1
V gene: TRBV7-2
D gene: TRBD1
CDR3 protein: CASSLVSGGAPAFF
CDR3 DNA: TGTGCCAGCAGCTTAGTATCAGGGGGCGCCCCAGCTTTCTTT

clone size: -
J gene: TRBJ2-5
V gene: TRBV30
D gene: -
CDR3 protein: CAWSAGGGVETQYF
CDR3 DNA: TGTGCCTGGAGTGCCGGAGGGGGGGTAGAGACCCAGTACTTC

clone size: -
J gene: TRBJ1-5
V gene: TRBV30
D gene: -
CDR3 protein: CAWSVRGVQPQHF
CDR3 DNA: TGTGCCTGGAGTGTACGCGGAGTTCAGCCCCAGCATTTT

clone size: -
J gene: TRBJ1-1
V gene: TRBV6-1
D gene: TRBD1
CDR3 protein: CASRGGQANTEAFF
CDR3 DNA: TGTGCCAGCAGGGGGGGACAGGCGAACACTGAAGCTTTCTTT

clone size: -
J gene: TRBJ2-7
V gene: TRBV5-1
D gene: TRBD2
CDR3 protein: CASSSVTSGFYEQYF
CDR3 DNA: TGCGCCAGCAGCTCAGTGACTAGCGGATTCTACGAGCAGTACTTC

clone size: once
J gene: TRBJ1-2
V gene: TRBV19
D gene: -
CDR3 protein: CASTIGGQGGYTF
CDR3 DNA: TGTGCCAGTACCATCGGGGGGCAGGGTGGCTACACCTTC

clone size: -
J gene: TRBJ2-6
V gene: TRBV9
D gene: TRBD1
CDR3 protein: CASSVRGQANVLTF
CDR3 DNA: TGTGCCAGCAGCGTCAGGGGGCAGGCCAACGTCCTGACTTTC

clone size: -
J gene: TRBJ2-3
V gene: TRBV27
D gene: -
CDR3 protein: CASRPGFSTDTQYF
CDR3 DNA: TGTGCCAGCAGGCCGGGATTCTCCACAGATACGCAGTATTTT

clone size: -
J gene: TRBJ2-3
V gene: TRBV28
D gene: TRBD2
CDR3 protein: CASSERTSGSSWGTDTQYF
CDR3 DNA: TGTGCCAGCAGTGAACGGACTAGCGGGAGCTCCTGGGGCACAGATACGCAGTATTTT

clone size: few
J gene: TRBJ2-5
V gene: TRBV5-1
D gene: TRBD2
CDR3 protein: CASTPRAGGPETQYF
CDR3 DNA: TGCGCCAGCACCCCTCGGGCGGGGGGGCCAGAGACCCAGTACTTC

clone size: -
J gene: TRBJ1-1
V gene: TRBV18
D gene: -
CDR3 protein: CASSPPDRFSILDSEAFF
CDR3 DNA: TGTGCCAGCTCACCACCTGACAGATTCTCGATACTGGATTCTGAAGCTTTCTTT

clone size: -
J gene: TRBJ1-1
V gene: TRBV27
D gene: -
CDR3 protein: CASNQGTEAFF
CDR3 DNA: TGTGCCAGCAATCAGGGGACTGAAGCTTTCTTT

clone size: few
J gene: TRBJ2-1
V gene: TRBV6-1
D gene: TRBD2
CDR3 protein: CASSEWGAGGYNEQFF
CDR3 DNA: TGTGCCAGCAGTGAATGGGGAGCGGGGGGTTACAATGAGCAGTTCTTC

clone size: -
J gene: TRBJ1-5
V gene: TRBV19
D gene: TRBD1
CDR3 protein: CASSTGQASNQPQHF
CDR3 DNA: TGTGCCAGTAGTACGGGACAGGCTTCAAATCAGCCCCAGCATTTT

clone size: -
J gene: TRBJ2-1
V gene: TRBV7-6
D gene: TRBD2
CDR3 protein: CASSLVVAGGTYNEQFF
CDR3 DNA: TGTGCCAGCAGCTTAGTGGTGGCGGGGGGAACCTACAATGAGCAGTTCTTC

clone size: -
J gene: TRBJ1-2
V gene: TRBV28
D gene: TRBD1
CDR3 protein: CASSTQGVGYTF
CDR3 DNA: TGTGCCAGCAGTACACAGGGGGTTGGCTACACCTTC

clone size: -
J gene: TRBJ2-7
V gene: TRBV19
D gene: -
CDR3 protein: CASSIFLASEQYF
CDR3 DNA: TGTGCCAGTAGTATCTTCCTAGCAAGCGAGCAGTACTTC

clone size: -
J gene: TRBJ2-7
V gene: TRBV27
D gene: TRBD1
CDR3 protein: CASNKGQNSYEQYF
CDR3 DNA: TGTGCCAGCAATAAGGGACAGAACTCCTACGAGCAGTACTTC

clone size: once
J gene: TRBJ1-5
V gene: TRBV7-2
D gene: -
CDR3 protein: CASSLRQGNQPQHF
CDR3 DNA: TGTGCCAGCAGCTTACGACAGGGCAATCAGCCCCAGCATTTT

clone size: -
J gene: TRBJ2-1
V gene: TRBV7-2
D gene: TRBD2
CDR3 protein: CASSLASGRPGNEQFF
CDR3 DNA: TGTGCCAGCAGCTTAGCGAGCGGGAGGCCAGGAAATGAGCAGTTCTTC

clone size: few
J gene: TRBJ2-1
V gene: TRBV11-2
D gene: -
CDR3 protein: CASSTQVAEQFF
CDR3 DNA: TGTGCCAGCAGCACCCAGGTCGCTGAGCAGTTCTTC

clone size: -
J gene: TRBJ1-4
V gene: TRBV13
D gene: TRBD1
CDR3 protein: CASSPTGQGSEKLFF
CDR3 DNA: TGTGCCAGCAGCCCTACGGGACAGGGGAGTGAAAAACTGTTTTTT

clone size: -
J gene: TRBJ1-1
V gene: TRBV6-1
D gene: -
CDR3 protein: CASSGTRQSEAFF
CDR3 DNA: TGTGCCAGCAGCGGGACTAGACAGTCGGAAGCTTTCTTT

clone size: -
J gene: TRBJ2-1
V gene: TRBV5-1
D gene: TRBD2
CDR3 protein: CASSLSRLAESNEQFF
CDR3 DNA: TGCGCCAGCAGCTTGTCTCGACTAGCGGAATCCAATGAGCAGTTCTTC

clone size: few
J gene: TRBJ2-5
V gene: TRBV6-1
D gene: -
CDR3 protein: CASSEGRDVETQYF
CDR3 DNA: TGTGCCAGCAGTGAAGGCAGGGATGTAGAGACCCAGTACTTC